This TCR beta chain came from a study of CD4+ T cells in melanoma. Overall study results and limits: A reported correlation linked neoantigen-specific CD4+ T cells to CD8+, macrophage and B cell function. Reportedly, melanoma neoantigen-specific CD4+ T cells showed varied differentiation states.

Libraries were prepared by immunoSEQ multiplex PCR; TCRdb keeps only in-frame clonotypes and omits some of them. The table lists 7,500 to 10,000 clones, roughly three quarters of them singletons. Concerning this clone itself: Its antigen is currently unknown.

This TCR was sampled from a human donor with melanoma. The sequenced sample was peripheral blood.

This CDR3 is CASSRGTHFYEQYF. The CDR3 DNA is TGTGCCAGCAGCAGGGGGACCCATTTCTACGAGCAGTACTTC. This chain joins TRBV7-9 and TRBJ2-7; a possible D gene is TRBD1 (6 bases). Trimming removed 5 bases at V and 3 bases at J, with 14 bases between. The germline CDR1 and CDR2 sequences are SEHNR and FQNEAQ (reference sequence). The CDR3 has 14 amino acids.